Listed here are 8 T cell receptor beta chains from one sample, sequenced in a study of blood T cell repertoires in COVID-19. Generated by immunoSEQ multiplex PCR, the TCRdb table keeps only in-frame clones and is missing some. The sample lists around 300,000 clones; approximately 85% were seen once. The sequenced sample consisted of peripheral blood. These receptors were taken from a human donor in a cohort sampled during active COVID-19.

The CDR3 here is CASSRQVSSGNTIYF. DNA of the CDR3: TGTGCCAGCAGTCGTCAGGTTTCCTCTGGAAACACCATATATTTT. J is TRBJ1-3 and V is TRBV9; no definite D call. Trimming shortened V by 5 bases and J by 0 bases, and 12 bases separated the two germline ends. The CDR3 spans 15 residues. Germline CDR1 SGDLS, CDR2 YYNGEE.

CDR3 sequence (DNA): TGTGCCAGCAGCTCACTAGCGGCCCGCCCCAATGAGCAGTTCTTC. This sequence encodes CASSSLAARPNEQFF. The J gene is TRBJ2-1, the V gene TRBV5-4; 8 bases match TRBD2. V shed 3 bases, J shed 6 bases, and the junction held 8 bases outside the gene matches. Per germline, CDR1 SGHNT and CDR2 YYREEE (reference sequence). The CDR3 has 15 amino acids.

The chain carries TRBV19 and TRBJ1-4, with D possibly TRBD1 on 5 matching bases. Germline CDR1 and CDR2: LNHDA and SQIVND (reference sequence). V shed 8 bases and J shed 2 bases, with 18 bases lying between them. The CDR3 is made up of 16 amino acids. CDR3 nucleotides: TGTGCCAGTCGAGTGATTGGGGCGGCGACTAATGAAAAACTGTTTTTT. It yields the protein CASRVIGAATNEKLFF. The variable domain in full, completed from reference TRBV19 and TRBJ1-4, reads DGGITQSPKYLFRKEGQNVTLSCEQNLNHDAMYWYRQDPGQGLRLIYYSQIVNDFQKGDIAEGYSVSREKKESFPLTVTSAQKNPTAFYLCASRVIGAATNEKLFFGSGTQLSVL.

This clone was seen once. The chain links TRBV21-1 to TRBJ1-6; TRBD1 was called by the table and not checked on the DNA. TRBV21-1 is a listed pseudogene. The CDR3 covers 16 residues. DNA of the CDR3: TGTGCCAGAAAGCAATACGGGGACACTTATAATTCACCCCTCCACTTT. Its translation is CARKQYGDTYNSPLHF.

This chain links TRBV6-5 with TRBJ1-2; weak D call: TRBD1 (5 bases). Deletions cut 5 bases from V and 3 bases from J, with 16 bases between. In germline, CDR1 is MNHEY, CDR2 SVGAGI. The CDR3 extends over 15 amino acids. CDR3 sequence (DNA): TGTGCCAGCAGTCGCGAAGGGGTTGGTCACTATGGCTACACCTTC. Translated, it gives CASSREGVGHYGYTF.

This clone was seen once. This chain connects TRBV18 to TRBJ2-7; tentatively, D is TRBD1 (6 bases). V lost 5 bases and J 2 bases, leaving 19 bases between the germline ends. CDR1 KGHSH and CDR2 LQKENI come from the germline V gene. The CDR3 is made up of 16 amino acids. In DNA form, the CDR3 reads TGTGCCAGCTCAATTGCCCGGACAGCCAGCGCCTACGAGCAGTACTTC. Translated, it gives CASSIARTASAYEQYF.

The rearrangement joins TRBV15 to TRBJ2-5, with TRBD1 as a possible D gene (5 bases). Germline CDR1 LNHNV, CDR2 YYDKDF (reference sequence). The CDR3 extends over 16 amino acids. With 2 bases removed from V and 10 bases from J, the gap between germline ends came to 23 bases. CDR3 sequence: CATSRSVLQVVGDQYF. CDR3 DNA: TGTGCCACCAGCAGATCGGTCCTACAGGTCGTGGGTGACCAGTACTTC.

This CDR3 is CASGPPGGTRIYEQYF. DNA for the CDR3: TGTGCTAGTGGTCCCCCGGGGGGGACCCGGATCTACGAGCAGTACTTC. The chain is built from TRBV12-5 and TRBJ2-7; 8 nucleotides line up with TRBD2. This CDR3 spans 16 amino acids. In germline, CDR1 is LGHNT, CDR2 FRNRAP. V was pared by 5 bases and J by 3 bases, with 12 bases of the junction left unmatched.